This TCR beta chain is from a study of siplizumab effects on memory and regulatory T cells. This CDR3 is 15 amino acids long. The ends were cut back, 3 bases at V and 3 bases at J, with 12 bases in the middle. Germline V lookup: CDR1 MGHDK, CDR2 SYGVNS. The assay was immunoSEQ multiplex PCR, and TCRdb's table has in-frame clones only and misses some. The repertoire holds under 100,000 clones, around 94% seen once, with approximately 1.5% in the top ten. Sequencing was done on a sample of non-Treg CD4+ T cells sorted from blood. The sequence was collected from a human donor in good health. The chain is built from TRBV25-1 and TRBJ2-4, with D possibly TRBD2 on 6 matching bases. CDR3 sequence (DNA): TGTGCCAGCAGTGATATGGGGAGGAGCAAAAACATTCAGTACTTC. Amino acids: CASSDMGRSKNIQYF.